Listed below are T cell receptor beta chains from one sample, sequenced in a study of neurological immune-mediated disorders. TCRdb redid the calling of the 5' RACE reads with MiXCR, one entry per CDR3 protein. The repertoire has fewer than 90,000 distinct CDR3 sequences, 5.2% of them found once; the top ten carry around 7%. Sample: PBMCs. These receptors came from a man in his late teens or twenties with multiple sclerosis. CDR3s include the opening cysteine and the closing phenylalanine or tryptophan. Fields, in order: V gene, D gene, J gene, clone size, CDR3 DNA, CDR3 protein. The D gene is left open where the match is weak. Some rows mark clone size as missing; the rest say once, few, many or name a class of expanded clone.

TRBV6-1	TRBD1	TRBJ1-5	many	TGTGCCAGTGCCGGGACAGGTTTTAATCAGCCCCAGCATTTT	CASAGTGFNQPQHF
TRBV12-3/TRBV12-4	TRBD2	TRBJ2-7	.	TGTGCCAGCAGCCGCCGAAAGGCACTCGGGGAGAGCCGGGACTACGGGTGGTACGAGCAGTACTTC	CASSRRKALGESRDYGWYEQYF
TRBV20-1	TRBD1	TRBJ2-1	many	TGCAGTGCTAGCAGAGGAGTTCAGGGGGCGCTGAATGAGCAGTTCTTC	CSASRGVQGALNEQFF
TRBV20-1	TRBD2	TRBJ2-1	many	TGCAGTGCTGGCCTTAGCGGGGGTGGAAGGGGTGAGCAGTTCTTC	CSAGLSGGGRGEQFF
TRBV5-5	TRBD1	TRBJ2-3	many	TGTGCCACCCGGACAGGGCCTAGCACAGATACGCAGTATTTT	CATRTGPSTDTQYF
TRBV5-1	.	TRBJ2-3	many	TGCGCCAGCAGCGTACGGGACAACACAGATACGCAGTATTTT	CASSVRDNTDTQYF
TRBV20-1	.	TRBJ1-5	many	TGCAGTGCCCGTCGGGGGGTTCAGCCCCAGCATTTT	CSARRGVQPQHF
TRBV29-1	TRBD1	TRBJ2-1	many	TGCAGCGTTGACTTTTTTGGGACAGGGCTAAATGAGCAGTTCTTC	CSVDFFGTGLNEQFF
TRBV28	.	TRBJ1-6	many	TGTGCCAGCACCTCGAACAATTCACCCCTCCACTTT	CASTSNNSPLHF
TRBV11-2	.	TRBJ2-6	many	TGTGCCAGCACCCGAGTTGGGGGGCCTGGGGCCAACGTCCTGACTTTC	CASTRVGGPGANVLTF
TRBV20-1	TRBD2	TRBJ2-3	.	TGCAGTGCTAGAGGTCCGCGGGGGGGTAGCACAGATACGCAGTATTTT	CSARGPRGGSTDTQYF
TRBV20-1	.	TRBJ1-4	many	TGCAGTGCTAGAGGGGCAGGGCTCTGCGTTTTT	CSARGAGLCVF
TRBV5-1	.	TRBJ1-1	many	TGCGCCAGCAGCCCTAGCGGGACATCCAACACTGAAGCTTTCTTT	CASSPSGTSNTEAFF
TRBV12-3/TRBV12-4	TRBD1	TRBJ1-2	many	TGTGCCAGCAGTTACGCCAAACGATCGGGGACAGGTGACAACTATGGCTACACCTTC	CASSYAKRSGTGDNYGYTF
TRBV5-1	TRBD1	TRBJ1-5	.	TGCGCCAGCAGCCCCGGGACAGGGGCAAATCAGCCCCAGCATTTT	CASSPGTGANQPQHF
TRBV5-1	.	TRBJ2-3	many	TGCGCCAGCAGCTCTTTCTACGGGGGAGGCACAGATACGCAGTATTTT	CASSSFYGGGTDTQYF
TRBV5-1	.	TRBJ1-1	many	TGCGCCAGCAGCTCCACCTTACAGGGCACTGAAGCTTTCTTT	CASSSTLQGTEAFF
TRBV5-1	.	TRBJ1-2	many	TGCGCCAGCAGCTTGACGGCTAACTATGGCTACACCTTC	CASSLTANYGYTF
TRBV20-1	.	TRBJ2-7	many	TGCAGTGCTAGATCACTAACCCGTTACGAGCAGTACTTC	CSARSLTRYEQYF
TRBV5-1	.	TRBJ1-1	many	TGCGCCAGCAGGTGGACTGACACGGGCCCTGAAGCTTTCTTT	CASRWTDTGPEAFF
TRBV4-1	TRBD2	TRBJ2-3	many	TGCGCCAGCAGCCCCACCATCCTCCTAGCGGGGGTCACAGATACGCAGTATTTT	CASSPTILLAGVTDTQYF
TRBV12-3/TRBV12-4	.	TRBJ1-2	many	TGTGCCAGCAGTTTCGGCCTCTACCGCTACACCTTC	CASSFGLYRYTF
TRBV7-2	TRBD2	TRBJ2-1	many	TGTGCCAGCAGCTTAGTAGGCGGGAGCTCCTACAATGAGCAGTTCTTC	CASSLVGGSSYNEQFF
TRBV6-5	.	TRBJ2-2	many	TGTGCCAGCAGTTACTCGTTCGGGGACAACACCGGGGAGCTGTTTTTT	CASSYSFGDNTGELFF
TRBV20-1	.	TRBJ1-1	many	TGCAGTGCTAGAGGCAGGGAGGCTGAAGCTTTCTTT	CSARGREAEAFF
TRBV20-1	.	TRBJ2-3	many	TGCAGTGCCACTAACCCCCCCCCTGGCACAGATACGCAGTATTTT	CSATNPPPGTDTQYF
TRBV5-1	.	TRBJ2-5	many	TGCGCCAGCAGCTTGGGCACAGCCGAAGAGACCCAGTACTTC	CASSLGTAEETQYF
TRBV20-1	TRBD2	TRBJ2-1	many	TGCAGTGCTAGAGTCACGACTAGCGGAATTTACAATGAGCAGTTCTTC	CSARVTTSGIYNEQFF
TRBV24-1	TRBD1	TRBJ2-1	many	TGTGCCACCAGTGACCCCGGGACAGGGTGGAATGAGCAGTTCTTC	CATSDPGTGWNEQFF
TRBV12-3/TRBV12-4	TRBD1	TRBJ2-7	.	TGTGCCAGCAGTTTAGCCCCCGGACAGGAAAAACCGGGCGAGCAGTACTTC	CASSLAPGQEKPGEQYF
TRBV20-1	.	TRBJ1-5	.	TGCAGTGCCGAACCTTTCGCCCAGAATCAGCCCCAGAATTTT	CSAEPFAQNQPQNF
TRBV20-1	.	TRBJ2-5	many	TGCAGTGCTAGACGAGTACAAGAGACCCAGTACTTC	CSARRVQETQYF
TRBV12-3/TRBV12-4	.	TRBJ1-1	many	TGTGCCAGCAGTTTAGGGTTGGTCGGATGGGGGGCTAAAGATACTGAAGCTTTCTTT	CASSLGLVGWGAKDTEAFF
TRBV5-1	.	TRBJ2-4	many	TGCGCCAGCAGAGAAACTCAGGCCTTCTCGAGCATTCAGTACTTC	CASRETQAFSSIQYF
TRBV3-1	.	TRBJ1-5	.	TGTGCCAGCAGCCAGTCTTTGGGCAATCAGCCCCAGCATTTT	CASSQSLGNQPQHF
TRBV12-3/TRBV12-4	.	TRBJ2-3	many	TGTGCCTGGCGGGACTCCTCGCAGTATTTT	CAWRDSSQYF
TRBV7-2	.	TRBJ1-6	many	TGTGCCAGCAGCTCAAAGCGACAGGCTAATTCACCCCTCCACTTT	CASSSKRQANSPLHF
TRBV2	.	TRBJ1-2	many	TGTGCCAGCAGTCGGGCAGGGAGTAACTATGGCTACACCTTC	CASSRAGSNYGYTF
TRBV9	TRBD2	TRBJ2-2	many	TGTGCCAGCAGCGCACCTACTAGCGAGAACACCGGGGAGCTGTTTTTT	CASSAPTSENTGELFF
TRBV9	TRBD2	TRBJ2-1	many	TGTGCCAGCAGCCTAATGGGCGGGGGGGCCTACAATGAGCAGTTCTTC	CASSLMGGGAYNEQFF
TRBV5-1	TRBD2	TRBJ2-1	many	TGCGCCAGCAGTTTTCTAGCGGGGTCCAATGAGCAGTTCTTC	CASSFLAGSNEQFF
TRBV5-6	TRBD2	TRBJ2-7	many	TGTGCCAGCAACTTAGCGGGAGGGGCCTACGAGCAGTACTTC	CASNLAGGAYEQYF
TRBV27	.	TRBJ2-7	.	TGTGCCAGCAGTTTACGGGGGCAGGGTGGAGAGCAGTACTTC	CASSLRGQGGEQYF
TRBV7-9	TRBD2	TRBJ2-1	many	TGTGCCAGCAGCCCAAGAGGACTAGCGGGAAATGAGCAGTTCTTC	CASSPRGLAGNEQFF
TRBV10-3	TRBD2	TRBJ2-7	few	TGTGCCATCAGTGGAGTCGCGGGGGGGCCCGTCGAGCAGTACTTC	CAISGVAGGPVEQYF
TRBV20-1	TRBD2	TRBJ2-2	many	TGCAGTGCTAGAAGTAGCGGGAGCTGGGGCGGGGAGCTGTTTTTT	CSARSSGSWGGELFF
TRBV7-9	.	TRBJ1-2	few	TGTGCCAGCAGCCACACAGGAAGAGTCGGCAACTATGGCTACACCTTC	CASSHTGRVGNYGYTF
TRBV6-1	.	TRBJ2-2	many	TGTGCCAGCAGTCCTCTTGGGGGGGGCCTGAACACCGGGGAGCTGTTTTTT	CASSPLGGGLNTGELFF
TRBV5-1	TRBD1	TRBJ1-1	.	TGCGCCAGCAGCCCGGACAGGGCCGAATTAGGGCTCGCTTTCTTT	CASSPDRAELGLAFF
TRBV7-2	TRBD1	TRBJ2-5	many	TGTGCCAGCAGCTTCGGGACAGGGCAAGAGACCCAGTACTTC	CASSFGTGQETQYF
TRBV11-2	.	TRBJ1-1	many	TGTGCCAGCTGCTGGCAGTTGAACACTGAAGCTTTCTTT	CASCWQLNTEAFF
TRBV12-3/TRBV12-4	TRBD1	TRBJ1-1	few	TGTGCCAGCGATTTTCGGGAGACAGGGGGCACTGAAGCTTTCTTT	CASDFRETGGTEAFF
TRBV20-1	.	TRBJ2-3	many	TGCAGTGCCTTTTTCGGCGGATTCACAGATACGCAGTATTTT	CSAFFGGFTDTQYF
TRBV9	.	TRBJ2-1	few	TGTGCCAGCAGCGTTTTAACCTACAATGAGCAGTTCTTC	CASSVLTYNEQFF
TRBV12-3/TRBV12-4	.	TRBJ2-4	many	TGTGCCAGCAGTCTAAAGGGGGGCGGGGACATTCAGTACTTC	CASSLKGGGDIQYF
TRBV7-3	TRBD2	TRBJ2-1	many	TGTGCCAGCAGCTTCGGACTAGTCTCCTACAATGAGCAGTTCTTC	CASSFGLVSYNEQFF
TRBV12-3/TRBV12-4	TRBD1	TRBJ1-6	many	TGTGCCAGCAGTTTCGGGGACAGGGACTCACCCCTCCACTTT	CASSFGDRDSPLHF
TRBV7-2	.	TRBJ1-4	many	TGTGCCAGCAGTCAGGGACCACGGGGAACTAATGAAAAACTGTTTTTT	CASSQGPRGTNEKLFF
TRBV15	TRBD2	TRBJ2-1	many	TGTGCCACCAGCAGAGATAGGGAGGGGACTTACAATGAGCAGTTCTTC	CATSRDREGTYNEQFF